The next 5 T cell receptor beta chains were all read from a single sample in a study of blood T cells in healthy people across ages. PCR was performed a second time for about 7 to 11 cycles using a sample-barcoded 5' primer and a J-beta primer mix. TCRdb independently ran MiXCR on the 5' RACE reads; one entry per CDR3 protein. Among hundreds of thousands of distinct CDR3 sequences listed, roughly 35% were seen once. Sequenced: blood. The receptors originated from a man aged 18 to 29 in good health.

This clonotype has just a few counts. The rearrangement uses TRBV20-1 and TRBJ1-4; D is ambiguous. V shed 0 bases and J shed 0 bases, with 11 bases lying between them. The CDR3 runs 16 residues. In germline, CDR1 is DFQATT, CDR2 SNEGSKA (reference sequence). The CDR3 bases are TGCAGTGCTAGAGATAATGGGCAGTCAACTAATGAAAAACTGTTTTTT. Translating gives CSARDNGQSTNEKLFF.

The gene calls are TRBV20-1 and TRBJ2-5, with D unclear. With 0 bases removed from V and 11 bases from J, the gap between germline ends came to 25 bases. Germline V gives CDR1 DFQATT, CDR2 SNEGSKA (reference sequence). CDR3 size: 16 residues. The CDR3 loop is CSARDIKQSLYNEQYF. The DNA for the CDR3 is TGCAGTGCTAGAGACATCAAACAGAGCCTCTACAATGAGCAGTACTTC.

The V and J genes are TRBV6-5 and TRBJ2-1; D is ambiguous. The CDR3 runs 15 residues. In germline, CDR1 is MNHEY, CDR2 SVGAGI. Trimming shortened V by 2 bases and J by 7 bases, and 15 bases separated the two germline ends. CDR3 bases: TGTGCCAGCAGTTACGCGTTAAGCGTCCCTAATGAGCAGTTCTTC. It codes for CASSYALSVPNEQFF.

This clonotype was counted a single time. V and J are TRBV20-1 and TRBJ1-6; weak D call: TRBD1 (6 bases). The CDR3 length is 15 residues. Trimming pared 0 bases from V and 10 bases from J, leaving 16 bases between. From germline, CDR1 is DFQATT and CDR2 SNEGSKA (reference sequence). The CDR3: CSARETGSRGSPLHF. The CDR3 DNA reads TGCAGTGCTAGAGAAACCGGGTCCAGGGGATCACCCCTCCACTTT.

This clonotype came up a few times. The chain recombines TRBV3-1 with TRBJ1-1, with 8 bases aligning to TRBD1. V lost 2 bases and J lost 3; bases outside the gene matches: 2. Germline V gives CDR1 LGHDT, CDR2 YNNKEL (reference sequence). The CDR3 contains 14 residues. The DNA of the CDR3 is TGTGCCAGCAGCCAAATACAGGGGGACACTGAAGCTTTCTTT. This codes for CASSQIQGDTEAFF.